This T cell receptor (beta chain) derives from a study of cytomegalovirus exposure and HLA in healthy donors (dated by TCRdb to about 2017). In terms of the full investigation: A later analysis indicated that the roughly 120 validation repertoires were generated on the platform also employed for the 700 or so repertoires of the first cohort. Besides the first cohort of around 700 subjects, a separate validation cohort made up of 120 different subjects was used. High-throughput TCR immunosequencing, statistical association of individual TCRs with disease status, and machine learning were combined to predict cytomegalovirus infection status. The aim of the study was to test whether cataloging public T cell receptors could identify signatures of past pathogen exposure.

Overall results and qualifications from the work: The study listed 150 to 200 TCR beta chains as associated with cytomegalovirus. In a later analysis, TCRs clustered in the first cohort were found to also tend to co-occur in the 130 or so validation repertoires, with around 94% of cluster scores above 0. A few of the identified cytomegalovirus-associated TCR beta chains were confirmed in vitro to be specific for cytomegalovirus antigens. While some public TCRs were present in many individuals, most TCR sequences turned up only very rarely across donors. The validation cohort had no HLA typing available for a later analysis, so co-occurrence within that cohort was assessed over all 130 or so repertoires. In both the original and validation cohorts, the classifier was reported to diagnose cytomegalovirus status with high specificity and sensitivity. It was suggested by the authors that the approach could potentially be generalized to other disease states and immunological phenotypes.

This clone was observed once. Its antigen remains unidentified. No much larger clone is present one base from it, and per-base qualities are unavailable. From V the trimming removes 6 bases and from J it removes 1 base, while the gene matches leave 4 bases of the junction unaccounted for. Sequences SEHNR (CDR1) and FQNEAQ (CDR2) are obtained from the germline V gene (reference sequence). Its CDR3 holds 15 amino acids, cysteine through phenylalanine. Left in the record is the CDR3 DNA by itself, 45 bases read in frame from the first base. The donors were included in the validation cohort of 130 or so subjects, a group kept apart from the roughly 670-subject first cohort. Libraries came from the immunoSEQ multiplex PCR assay. The authors' pipeline ran thus. To diagnose cytomegalovirus status from the catalog of TCR beta chain sequences, a statistical classification framework was built. The table was pulled from immuneACCESS by TCRdb, which kept in-frame rearrangements only. Such tables lose some clones; where checked, under half of the loss comes from unresolved V genes, and the rest has no known cause. That table is the source of V, J and clone size, and D and trimming were worked out from the DNA. The sample contains around 150,000 clones, roughly 91% of them found a single time. 2.5% to 3.5% of the sample is in the top ten clones.

Sequencing used PBMCs. The TCR comes from a man younger than 35 in good health and CMV-seronegative. The V and J genes are TRBV7-9 and TRBJ2-5, with 11 junctional bases fitting TRBD2. At the DNA level, the sequence is TGTGCCAGCAGACCCGGACTAGCGGGCCAAGAGACCCAGTACTTC. Translated, it gives CASRPGLAGQETQYF.